A single T cell receptor beta chain is shown here with its context. Antigen unknown. The sample originates from a study of vaccination effects on CD4 cells after COVID-19. Study conclusions and caveats: Whether induced by infection or by vaccine, clones showed marked clonal contraction late after vaccination. Within healthy vaccinees, only 1 of 255 vaccine-induced clones displayed cross-reactivity with common cold coronaviruses.

TCRdb keeps only in-frame clones here, not all; method: immunoSEQ multiplex PCR. The table has more than 60,000 clones, around 69% seen once. The germline V gene has CDR1 SGDLS and CDR2 YYNGEE. The CDR3 sequence is 13 residues long. V lost 6 bases to trimming and J lost 7 bases; unmatched junction nucleotides: 8. Before sequencing, viral peptide pools were used by the ViraFEST assay to expand antigen-specific CD4+ T cells. CD4+ T cell isolation took place after about 11 days of culture. Two doses of either BNT162b2 or mRNA-1273 were given to each participant. The culture medium for a few million PBMC per well included 10 IU/ml IL-2 and around 9.9 ug/ml peptides.

The sequence was obtained from a human donor who received a COVID-19 vaccine. Sequences were derived from CD4+ T cells from PBMCs cultured with HCoV-229E spike peptides, sampled after COVID-19 vaccination. The chain combines TRBV9 with TRBJ1-2; 8 bases agree with TRBD1. CDR3 sequence reads: CASTGQDLSGYTF. CDR3 nucleotide sequence: TGTGCCAGCACGGGACAGGACCTGTCTGGCTACACCTTC. Combining the CDR3 with reference TRBV9 and TRBJ1-2 gives the whole variable domain DSGVTQTPKHLITATGQRVTLRCSPRSGDLSVYWYQQSLDQGLQFLIQYYNGEERAKGNILERFSAQQFPDLHSELNLSSLELGDSALYFCASTGQDLSGYTFGSGTRLTVV.